This TCR beta chain emerged from a study of monozygotic twins with inflammatory bowel disease. Following a re-call of the 5' RACE reads, TCRdb has one entry per CDR3 protein and lacks DNA. Its listing shows approximately 400,000 distinct CDR3 sequences. This CDR3 comprises 14 residues. From germline, CDR1 is SGHRS and CDR2 YFSETQ. The chain uses TRBV5-1 and TRBJ1-4. Sequencing was carried out using blood. The receptor comes from a human donor with ulcerative colitis or Crohn's disease, or a healthy co-twin of an affected twin (not recorded which). The CDR3 loop is CASSLGVTNEKLFF.